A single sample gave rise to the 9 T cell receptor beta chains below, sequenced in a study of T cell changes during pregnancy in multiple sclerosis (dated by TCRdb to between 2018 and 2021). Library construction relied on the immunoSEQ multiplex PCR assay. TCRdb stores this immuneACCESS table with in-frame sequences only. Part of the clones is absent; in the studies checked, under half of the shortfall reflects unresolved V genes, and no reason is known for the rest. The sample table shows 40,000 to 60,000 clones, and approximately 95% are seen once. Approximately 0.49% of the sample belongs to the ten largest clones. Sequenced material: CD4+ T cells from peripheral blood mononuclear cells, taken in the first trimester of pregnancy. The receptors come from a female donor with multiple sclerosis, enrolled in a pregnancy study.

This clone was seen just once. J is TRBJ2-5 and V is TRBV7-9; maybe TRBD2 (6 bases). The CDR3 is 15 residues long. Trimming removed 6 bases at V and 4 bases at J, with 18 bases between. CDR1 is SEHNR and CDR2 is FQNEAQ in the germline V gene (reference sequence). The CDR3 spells CASSPPGVRRETQYF. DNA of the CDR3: TGTGCCAGCAGTCCACCGGGGGTAAGGAGAGAGACCCAGTACTTC.

The CDR3 nucleotides are TGTGCCAGCAGTTTCGAGTCCTACAATGAGCAGTTCTTC. It encodes CASSFESYNEQFF. The chain employs TRBV4-2 and TRBJ2-1; D remains unclear. V lost 6 bases and J lost 1, with 7 bases in between. The CDR3 covers 13 residues. Germline CDR1 reads LGHNA; CDR2 reads YNFKEQ.

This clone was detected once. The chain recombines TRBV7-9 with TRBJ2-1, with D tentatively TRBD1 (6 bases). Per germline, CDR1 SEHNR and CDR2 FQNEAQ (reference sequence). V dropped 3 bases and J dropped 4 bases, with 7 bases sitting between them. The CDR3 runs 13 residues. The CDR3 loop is CASSLGAYNEQFF. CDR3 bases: TGTGCCAGCAGCTTGGGGGCGTACAATGAGCAGTTCTTC.

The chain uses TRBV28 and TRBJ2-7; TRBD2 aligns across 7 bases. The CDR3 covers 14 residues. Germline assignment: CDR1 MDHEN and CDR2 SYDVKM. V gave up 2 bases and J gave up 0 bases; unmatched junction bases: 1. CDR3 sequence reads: CASSLAGDSYEQYF. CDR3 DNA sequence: TGTGCCAGCAGTTTAGCGGGGGACTCCTACGAGCAGTACTTC.

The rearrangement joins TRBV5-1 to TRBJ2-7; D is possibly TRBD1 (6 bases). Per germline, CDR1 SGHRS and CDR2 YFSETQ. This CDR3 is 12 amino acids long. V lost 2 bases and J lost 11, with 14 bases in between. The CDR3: CASSFALGDKYF. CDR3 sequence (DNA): TGCGCCAGCAGCTTCGCCCTCGGGGACAAGTACTTC.

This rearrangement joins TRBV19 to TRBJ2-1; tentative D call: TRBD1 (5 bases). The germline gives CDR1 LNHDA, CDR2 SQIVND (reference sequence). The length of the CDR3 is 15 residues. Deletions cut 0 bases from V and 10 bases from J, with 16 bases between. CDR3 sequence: CASSIDRAGSGEQFF. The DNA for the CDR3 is TGTGCCAGTAGTATAGATCGGGCAGGGTCGGGCGAGCAGTTCTTC.

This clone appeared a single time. The CDR3 nucleotides read TGTGCCAGCAGTACAGCGGAACAATCCCGCCAGCCCCAGCATTTT. Encoded protein: CASSTAEQSRQPQHF. The chain combines TRBV2 with TRBJ1-5; D call uncertain. This CDR3 region has 15 residues. In germline, CDR1 is SNHLY, CDR2 FYNNEI. Deletions cut 5 bases from V and 7 bases from J, with 18 bases between.

DNA for the CDR3: TGTGCCATCAGTGAGTCGAGTAAGATAGCCTACGAGCAGTACTTC. Its translation is CAISESSKIAYEQYF. The chain carries TRBV10-3 and TRBJ2-7; D gene unclear. The CDR3 runs 15 residues. The germline gives CDR1 ENHRY, CDR2 SYGVKD. V lost 0 bases and J 2 bases, leaving 11 bases between the germline ends.

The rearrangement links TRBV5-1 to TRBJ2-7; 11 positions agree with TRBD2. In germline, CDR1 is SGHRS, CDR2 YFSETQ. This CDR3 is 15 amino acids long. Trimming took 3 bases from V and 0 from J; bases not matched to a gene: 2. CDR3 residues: CASSSGLAASYEQYF. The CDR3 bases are TGCGCCAGCAGCTCGGGACTAGCGGCCTCCTACGAGCAGTACTTC.